This entry lists 2 T cell receptor beta chains sequenced from one sample in a study of OX40 agonist ivuxolimab in advanced cancers. TCRdb's table, derived via immunoSEQ multiplex PCR, lists solely in-frame clones and lacks some. This sample has under 25,000 clones; 74% occur once, and the top ten carry 33%. The sample in question was CD4+ or CD8+ T cells sorted from blood, obtained in a trial of the OX40 agonist ivuxolimab. The source of these receptors is an adult with an advanced solid tumor such as melanoma, head and neck, liver or kidney cancer.

V is TRBV5-6 and J is TRBJ1-1, with 7 bases aligning to TRBD1. V lost 1 base and J lost 6; bases outside the gene matches: 6. Germline loops: CDR1 SGHDT, CDR2 YYEEEE. This CDR3 contains 14 residues. The CDR3 reads CASSLQVQGAEAFF. CDR3 DNA: TGTGCCAGCAGCTTGCAAGTTCAGGGGGCTGAAGCTTTCTTT.

The chain carries TRBV30 and TRBJ2-1, with D uncertain. Germline values: CDR1 GTSNPN, CDR2 SVGIG (reference sequence). CDR3 length: 13 amino acids. V was cut by 5 bases and J by 2 bases, with 10 bases left in between. Here the CDR3 reads CAWSRSPYNEQFF. As DNA, the CDR3 is TGTGCCTGGTCCCGGTCACCCTACAATGAGCAGTTCTTC.